These T cell receptor beta chains were read from a single sample in a study of T cell responses to AZD1222 COVID-19 vaccine. Profiling relied on immunoSEQ multiplex PCR, and the TCRdb table lists in-frame clones only, not all of them. The sample consists of 150,000 to 200,000 clones, roughly 94% of them appearing once. This sample comprised peripheral blood, obtained on day 0 of AZD1222 vaccination. The receptors were gathered from an adult in good health. Both conserved end residues are part of each CDR3. A D gene is named only where the DNA matches it firmly. Some rows have no size entry. The others give once, few or many, or a class for an expanded clone.

TRBJ1-6 | . | TRBV28 | . | CASRRSVTLHF | TGTGCCAGCAGGCGGTCTGTAACCCTCCACTTT
TRBJ1-2 | . | TRBV5-1 | . | CASSLETRDRVGGYTF | TGCGCCAGCAGCTTGGAAACCAGGGATCGGGTGGGTGGCTACACCTTC
TRBJ1-1 | TRBD1 | TRBV5-1 | . | CASSLVPSGGANSEAFF | TGCGCCAGCAGCTTGGTTCCTTCAGGGGGCGCTAATTCTGAAGCTTTCTTT
TRBJ1-2 | . | TRBV6-5 | . | CASTMGYGYTF | TGTGCCAGCACGATGGGCTATGGCTACACCTTC
TRBJ1-4 | . | TRBV3-1/TRBV3-2 | . | CASSYTTDFATNEKLFF | TGTGCCAGCAGCTACACAACAGATTTTGCAACTAATGAAAAACTGTTTTTT
TRBJ2-2 | TRBD2 | TRBV28 | . | CASSLFGRAGTSGKTGELFF | TGTGCCAGCAGTTTATTCGGACGGGCGGGGACTAGCGGGAAAACCGGGGAGCTGTTTTTT
TRBJ1-4 | . | TRBV7-9 | . | CASSRQESWGKLFF | TGTGCCAGCAGCCGACAGGAGTCTTGGGGAAAACTGTTTTTT
TRBJ2-1 | TRBD1 | TRBV27 | . | CASSVPRTGTGNEQFF | TGTGCCAGCAGCGTGCCCAGGACAGGGACGGGCAATGAGCAGTTCTTC
TRBJ1-2 | TRBD1 | TRBV30 | . | CAWSEGGLRYGYTF | TGTGCCTGGAGTGAAGGGGGCTTACGGTATGGCTACACCTTC
TRBJ1-2 | . | TRBV4-1 | . | CASSQEPSPTNYGYTF | TGCGCCAGCAGCCAAGAGCCCAGCCCGACGAACTATGGCTACACCTTC
TRBJ2-1 | TRBD2 | TRBV7-9 | . | CASGGLAYEQFF | TGTGCCAGCGGGGGACTAGCCTATGAGCAGTTCTTC
TRBJ1-2 | . | TRBV5-1 | few | CASSLIDGENGYTF | TGCGCCAGCAGCTTGATCGACGGGGAGAATGGCTACACCTTC
TRBJ1-1 | . | TRBV4-1 | . | CASSPGSSFAITEAFF | TGCGCCAGCAGCCCCGGGAGTTCGTTCGCAATCACTGAAGCTTTCTTT
TRBJ1-1 | TRBD1 | TRBV28 | . | CASRGQGDGTEAFF | TGTGCCAGCAGGGGACAGGGGGACGGCACTGAAGCTTTCTTT
TRBJ1-1 | . | TRBV15 | . | CATSPGGVMNTEAFF | TGTGCCACCAGCCCTGGGGGGGTTATGAACACTGAAGCTTTCTTT
TRBJ2-3 | . | TRBV28 | . | CASSPSRIENTDTQYF | TGTGCCAGCAGCCCTTCCCGGATCGAAAACACAGATACGCAGTATTTT
TRBJ1-6 | . | TRBV6-5 | . | CASSYSGHKPLHF | TGTGCCAGCAGTTACTCAGGGCATAAGCCCCTCCACTTT
TRBJ1-5 | TRBD1 | TRBV19 | . | CASEQGAGPQHF | TGTGCCAGCGAACAGGGGGCTGGGCCCCAGCATTTT
TRBJ2-7 | . | TRBV2 | . | CASRTRASYEQYF | TGTGCCAGCAGGACTAGGGCCTCCTACGAGCAGTACTTC
TRBJ1-2 | TRBD1 | TRBV28 | . | CAIRQSGGTYGYTF | TGTGCCATCCGCCAATCAGGGGGCACCTATGGCTACACCTTC
TRBJ1-5 | . | TRBV29-1 | . | CSVSEDGSRDQPQHF | TGCAGCGTTAGCGAAGACGGGTCAAGGGATCAGCCCCAGCATTTT
TRBJ2-5 | . | TRBV3-1/TRBV3-2 | . | CASSQEMYMETQYF | TGTGCCAGCAGCCAAGAAATGTATATGGAGACCCAGTACTTC
TRBJ1-2 | . | TRBV12-5 | . | CASIGSSPGGYTF | TGTGCTAGTATCGGGTCGAGTCCCGGCGGCTACACCTTC
TRBJ2-3 | TRBD2 | TRBV19 | . | CASSGLAGADTQYF | TGTGCCAGTAGTGGACTAGCGGGAGCAGATACGCAGTATTTT
TRBJ1-1 | . | TRBV7-2 | . | CASTLGYSLANTEAFF | TGTGCCAGCACCCTGGGGTACAGCTTGGCGAACACTGAAGCTTTCTTT
TRBJ1-5 | . | TRBV29-1 | . | CSVKGRPDQPQHF | TGCAGCGTTAAAGGAAGGCCCGATCAGCCCCAGCATTTT
TRBJ1-2 | TRBD1 | TRBV28 | . | CASSSGRGLLGYTF | TGTGCCAGCAGTTCGGGCAGGGGGCTTTTAGGCTACACCTTC
TRBJ1-1 | TRBD1 | TRBV4-1 | . | CASSQPLEDRPNTEAFF | TGCGCCAGCAGCCAACCACTAGAGGACAGGCCGAACACTGAAGCTTTCTTT
TRBJ1-5 | . | TRBV11-2 | . | CASSLSPNQPQHF | TGTGCCAGCAGCTTAAGTCCAAATCAGCCCCAGCATTTT
TRBJ2-2 | . | TRBV5-1 | . | CASSFMDRFSGELFF | TGCGCCAGCAGCTTCATGGACAGATTCTCCGGGGAGCTGTTTTTT
TRBJ1-6 | . | TRBV7-8 | . | CASSLGTLQTLHF | TGTGCCAGCAGCTTGGGGACTTTACAAACCCTCCACTTT
TRBJ2-2 | TRBD2 | TRBV5-4 | . | CASSVVGLAGNTGELFF | TGTGCCAGCAGCGTCGTGGGACTAGCGGGGAACACCGGGGAGCTGTTTTTT
TRBJ2-1 | . | TRBV5-1 | . | CASKASNEQLF | TGCGCCAGCAAGGCCTCCAATGAGCAGCTCTTC
TRBJ1-6 | . | TRBV20-1 | . | CSASGSSSYNSPLHF | TGCAGTGCTAGTGGCTCGAGCTCCTATAATTCACCCCTCCACTTT
TRBJ1-1 | TRBD1 | TRBV2 | . | CASGQGGANTEAFF | TGTGCCAGCGGACAGGGGGGGGCGAACACTGAAGCTTTCTTT
TRBJ2-7 | TRBD2 | TRBV30 | . | CAWSAGTSLIEQYF | TGTGCCTGGAGTGCCGGGACTAGCCTTATCGAGCAGTACTTC
TRBJ1-1 | . | TRBV10-3 | . | CAISEFQNIEAFF | TGTGCCATCAGTGAGTTCCAGAATATCGAAGCTTTCTTT
TRBJ2-7 | . | TRBV7-9 | . | CASSLGPDIQQYF | TGTGCCAGCAGCTTAGGGCCGGATATTCAGCAGTACTTC
TRBJ1-5 | . | TRBV12-2 | few | CASRSLNQPQHF | TGTGCAAGTCGCTCCTTAAATCAGCCCCAGCATTTT
TRBJ1-1 | . | TRBV30 | . | CACPPVRGGEAFF | TGTGCCTGCCCACCGGTTCGGGGCGGTGAAGCTTTCTTT